These 26 T cell receptor beta chains were all obtained from the same sample, sequenced in a study of cytomegalovirus exposure and HLA in healthy donors. Both 60 Vbeta primers and 13 Jbeta primers went into the PCR. Assay: immunoSEQ multiplex PCR; the TCRdb copy retains only in-frame clones and omits some. The table shows roughly 120,000 clones, with 77% occurring only once. The sample consisted of PBMCs. These receptor sequences come from a human donor in good health.

The chain has TRBV28 and TRBJ2-3; D perhaps matches TRBD2 (6 bases). The ends were cut back, 5 bases at V and 2 bases at J, with 17 bases in the middle. This CDR3 spans 16 amino acids. Germline V lookup: CDR1 MDHEN, CDR2 SYDVKM. The CDR3: CASSPLGVAATDTQYF. CDR3 bases: TGTGCCAGCAGTCCCCTCGGAGTAGCGGCCACAGATACGCAGTATTTT.

The rearrangement joins TRBV25-1 to TRBJ1-2, with D perhaps matching TRBD1 (6 bases). Trimming left V 5 bases short and J 7 bases short, with 11 bases between. The CDR3 is 12 amino acids. Germline V CDR1 and CDR2: MGHDK, SYGVNS. The CDR3 loop is CASSPKGGGYTF. The DNA for the CDR3 is TGTGCCAGCAGTCCAAAAGGGGGTGGCTACACCTTC.

This chain connects TRBV6-6 to TRBJ1-5; TRBD1 is a possible D gene (5 bases). From germline, CDR1 is MNHNY and CDR2 SVGAGI (reference sequence). The CDR3 has 13 amino acids. V lost 6 bases, J lost 6 bases, and 12 bases lay in between. CDR3 coding DNA: TGTGCCAGCAGATTGGACACTACTCAGCCCCAGCATTTT. This sequence encodes CASRLDTTQPQHF.

The chain recombines TRBV27 with TRBJ2-5; D remains ambiguous. Per germline, CDR1 MNHEY and CDR2 SMNVEV (reference sequence). The CDR3 runs to 13 residues. V lost 5 bases and J 5 bases, leaving 12 bases between the germline ends. CDR3 region: CASSRSGEETQYF. CDR3 in DNA: TGTGCCAGCAGTCGGTCAGGCGAGGAGACCCAGTACTTC.

This rearrangement joins TRBV27 to TRBJ2-7; no firm D call. CDR1 is MNHEY, CDR2 SMNVEV, per germline (reference sequence). The V end lost 6 bases, the J end lost 6 bases, and 15 bases lay between the germline ends. The CDR3 loop spans 13 amino acids. Here the CDR3 DNA reads TGTGCCAGCAGAGGAAGCCCTTCGGGCGAGCAGTACTTC. Translation: CASRGSPSGEQYF.

This chain uses TRBV6-6 with TRBJ1-5; the D is unclear. This CDR3 has 13 amino acids. CDR1 is MNHNY, CDR2 SVGAGI, per germline (reference sequence). Trimming took 7 bases from V and 4 from J, leaving 11 bases between them. CDR3 residues: CASMSGSNQPQHF. The CDR3 DNA reads as TGTGCCAGCATGTCGGGGAGTAATCAGCCCCAGCATTTT.

The chain joins TRBV10-3 to TRBJ1-2; 10 bases fit TRBD1. Germline V lookup: CDR1 ENHRY, CDR2 SYGVKD. V shed 8 bases and J 8 bases; nucleotides not matched to a gene: 8. The CDR3 covers 13 residues. The CDR3: CAISRTGGGGYTF. The CDR3 DNA is TGTGCCATCTCTCGGACAGGGGGTGGAGGCTACACCTTC.

V gene TRBV6-5 combines with J gene TRBJ1-1; D gene ambiguous. CDR3 size: 14 residues. V lost 2 bases and J 1 base, leaving 8 bases between the germline ends. Germline V gene data show CDR1 as MNHEY and CDR2 as SVGAGI. In DNA, the CDR3 is TGTGCCAGCAGTTACAGGCGGAAGAACACTGAAGCTTTCTTT. Residues: CASSYRRKNTEAFF.

The chain recombines TRBV19 with TRBJ2-7; the D gene is possibly TRBD2 (5 bases). Trimming left V 4 bases short and J 0 bases short, with 10 bases between. The germline gives CDR1 LNHDA, CDR2 SQIVND (reference sequence). CDR3 length: 14 residues. The CDR3 DNA sequence: TGTGCCAGTAGTAACAGCGGCAGCTCCTACGAGCAGTACTTC. Protein product: CASSNSGSSYEQYF.

This clone appeared a few times. The J gene is TRBJ1-3, the V gene TRBV6-5, with TRBD1 matching over 10 bases. Trimming took 9 bases from V and 4 from J; bases not matched to a gene: 6. In germline, CDR1 is MNHEY, CDR2 SVGAGI. The CDR3 runs 14 residues. The CDR3 loop is CASLRDRGGNTIYF. Here the CDR3 DNA reads TGTGCCAGTCTACGGGACAGGGGAGGAAACACCATATATTTT.

The V gene is TRBV2, the J gene TRBJ2-7, with 7 bases that match TRBD1. The V segment lost 0 bases and the J segment 7 bases; nucleotides outside the gene matches: 6. The CDR3 spans 14 residues. The germline V gene encodes CDR1 SNHLY and CDR2 FYNNEI. CDR3 coding DNA: TGTGCCAGCAGTGAAGCTCGAGGGACAGCGGAGCAGTACTTC. This translates into CASSEARGTAEQYF. Full variable domain (outside the CDR3, taken from reference TRBV2 and TRBJ2-7): EPEVTQTPSHQVTQMGQEVILRCVPISNHLYFYWYRQILGQKVEFLVSFYNNEISEKSEIFDDQFSVERPDGSNFTLKIRSTKLEDSAMYFCASSEARGTAEQYFGPGTRLTVT.

This chain connects TRBV18 to TRBJ2-2; 9 bases match TRBD1. The germline gives CDR1 KGHSH, CDR2 LQKENI. This CDR3 has 16 amino acids. With V trimmed by 2 bases and J by 7 bases, 8 bases remained unmatched. This chain's CDR3 is CASSPRTGDIGGELFF. The CDR3 coding sequence is TGTGCCAGCTCACCAAGGACAGGGGATATAGGCGGGGAGCTGTTTTTT.

The rearrangement joins TRBV5-4 to TRBJ1-2; 11 bases match TRBD1. The germline CDR1 and CDR2 sequences are SGHNT and YYREEE (reference sequence). The CDR3 is made up of 16 amino acids. V gave up 1 base and J gave up 2 bases; unmatched junction bases: 4. CDR3 bases: TGTGCCAGCAGCTTGCGGGACAGGGGGGCCAACTATGGCTACACCTTC. Residues: CASSLRDRGANYGYTF.

V usage is TRBV15 and J usage is TRBJ2-1, with D tentatively TRBD1 (6 bases). The ends were cut back, 9 bases at V and 0 bases at J, with 21 bases in the middle. Germline CDR1 LNHNV, CDR2 YYDKDF (reference sequence). The CDR3 extends over 17 amino acids. The CDR3 loop reads CATGGQNPTLSYNEQFF. CDR3 coding DNA: TGTGCCACTGGGGGACAAAACCCGACGCTCTCCTACAATGAGCAGTTCTTC.

The chain carries TRBV19 and TRBJ1-3, with 8 nucleotides matching TRBD1. The V gene end was trimmed by 4 bases and the J gene end by 7 bases; junction bases not matched to a gene: 3. There are 13 residues in the CDR3. The germline gives CDR1 LNHDA, CDR2 SQIVND (reference sequence). The CDR3 DNA is TGTGCCAGTAGTACCACAGGGGGTAACACCATATATTTT. This sequence encodes CASSTTGGNTIYF.

J is TRBJ1-1 and V is TRBV6-1; D is possibly TRBD1 (6 bases). The ends were cut back, 5 bases at V and 3 bases at J, with 16 bases in the middle. Germline V gene sequence: CDR1 MNHNS, CDR2 SASEGT. The CDR3 length is 15 residues. For the CDR3, the DNA is TGTGCCAGCAGTACGGGGGGGGCTGGGGACACTGAAGCTTTCTTT. It specifies CASSTGGAGDTEAFF.

Only a few counts were recorded for this clone. DNA for the CDR3: TGTGCCAGCAGTTTGAGGCGTAGACAGCCCCAGGAAAAACTGTTTTTT. Translated: CASSLRRRQPQEKLFF. The rearrangement links TRBV28 to TRBJ1-4, with D perhaps TRBD1 (5 bases). The V end lost 3 bases, the J end lost 8 bases, and 19 bases lay between the germline ends. Germline CDR1 is MDHEN and CDR2 is SYDVKM. The CDR3 consists of 16 residues.

This chain uses TRBV5-4 with TRBJ2-2, with 11 bases lining up with TRBD2. V lost 4 bases to trimming and J lost 2 bases; unmatched junction nucleotides: 7. Germline lookup yields CDR1 SGHNT and CDR2 YYREEE (reference sequence). The CDR3 is 17 residues long. The CDR3 sequence is CASSLATSGRNTGELFF. CDR3 in DNA: TGTGCCAGCAGCCTCGCCACTAGCGGGAGAAACACCGGGGAGCTGTTTTTT.

This clone was counted only a few times. The rearrangement links TRBV11-2 to TRBJ2-1; 9 nucleotides agree with TRBD1. The J segment lost 4 bases and the V segment lost 5 bases, leaving 9 bases of the junction unmatched. CDR1 and CDR2 from the germline V gene are SGHAT and FQNNGV. The CDR3 runs 16 residues. CDR3 region: CASSARHRGLYNEQFF. CDR3 nucleotides: TGTGCCAGCAGCGCCCGCCACAGGGGGCTTTACAATGAGCAGTTCTTC.

Note on this clone: Other nucleotide sequences in the sample specify the same CDR3. CDR3 residues: CASSLDQGNYGYTF. CDR3 DNA sequence: TGCGCCAGCAGCCTGGATCAGGGTAACTATGGCTACACCTTC. This chain connects TRBV5-1 to TRBJ1-2; D might be TRBD1 (5 bases). Trimming took 4 bases from V and 1 from J, leaving 11 bases between them. This CDR3 contains 14 residues. Germline V gene sequence: CDR1 SGHRS, CDR2 YFSETQ.

Only a few counts were recorded for this clone. V and J are TRBV19 and TRBJ1-2; 11 bases agree with TRBD1. V lost 6 bases, J lost 8 bases, and 5 bases stayed unmatched. The germline V gene encodes CDR1 LNHDA and CDR2 SQIVND (reference sequence). This CDR3 is 13 amino acids long. The CDR3 nucleotides read TGTGCCAGTAGGACGGACAGGGGGCTAGGCTACACCTTC. Translation: CASRTDRGLGYTF.

The rearrangement joins TRBV18 to TRBJ1-5; D unclear. The V gene's germline CDR1 is KGHSH and CDR2 LQKENI. V lost 6 bases and J 6 bases, leaving 9 bases between the germline ends. The CDR3 spans 12 residues. The CDR3 is CASSPAGQPQHF. The CDR3 nucleotides are TGTGCCAGCTCGCCCGCAGGTCAGCCCCAGCATTTT.

The chain couples TRBV6-1 to TRBJ2-1; a possible D gene is TRBD2 (6 bases). Per germline, CDR1 MNHNS and CDR2 SASEGT. Deletions cut 8 bases from V and 4 bases from J, with 15 bases between. The CDR3 is 14 residues long. The chain's CDR3 is CASEAGLAYNEQFF. The DNA for the CDR3 is TGTGCCAGCGAGGCGGGACTCGCTTACAATGAGCAGTTCTTC.

This chain connects TRBV4-1 to TRBJ2-3; a weak D match, TRBD2 (6 bases). The CDR3 sequence is 18 residues long. V dropped 1 base and J dropped 0 bases, with 17 bases sitting between them. Per germline, CDR1 MGHRA and CDR2 YSYEKL. The CDR3 here is CASSQVPMKSGSTDTQYF. The CDR3 DNA is TGCGCCAGCAGCCAAGTTCCCATGAAAAGCGGGAGCACAGATACGCAGTATTTT.

Written as DNA, the CDR3 is TGTGCCAGCAGCATAGCGACGGGGAAAGAGACCCAGTACTTC. This gives the protein CASSIATGKETQYF. The rearrangement joins TRBV28 to TRBJ2-5; D is perhaps TRBD2 (5 bases). Trimming left V 6 bases short and J 3 bases short, with 14 bases between. Germline-derived CDR1 and CDR2 are MDHEN and SYDVKM. This CDR3 spans 14 amino acids.

As for this clone: At one of its ends the junction is not consistent with the germline gene, which may arise from a read error. The chain has TRBV6-5 and TRBJ2-7; no reliable D call. The germline gives CDR1 MNHEY, CDR2 SVGAGI. This CDR3 has 12 amino acids. The CDR3 sequence: CAGSYSRYEQYF. The CDR3 DNA reads TGTGCCGGCAGTTACTCGAGATACGAGCAGTACTTC.